This T cell receptor (beta chain) was retrieved from a study of T cell responses to AZD1222 COVID-19 vaccine (dated by TCRdb to about 2021). General notes on the study: TCR sequencing covered approximately 230 trial participants: 200 to 210 given two doses of AZD1222 and about 26 given two doses of MenACWY control vaccine. Trial participants were enrolled by age into 18-55, 56-69 and 70-plus year subgroups, with roughly 160, 29 and 62 TCR-sequenced participants respectively. Overall results and qualifications from the work: Because no day 14 peak-response samples were available, the repertoires could be characterized only after the peak T cell response. Most participants were white British and females outnumbered males, and the authors suggested that clonal diversity may have been underestimated. Reportedly, close to half of the unique spike-specific TCRs recognized epitopes lying outside the regions that are mutated in the B.1.351 and B.1.1.7 variants. Conclusions about previously exposed vaccinees are limited, since just five or six AZD1222 recipients were seropositive for SARS-CoV-2 at baseline. CD4 TCRs associated with the vaccine covered the entire spike protein, and the dominant responses were in regions 160-218 and 743-854. Spike-specific TCR breadth and depth rose significantly after two AZD1222 doses compared with day 0 and with MenACWY recipients. The 56-69-year group was small, and its depth increase did not reach significance, likely because of low power.

Via the germline V gene, CDR1 is SGHRS and CDR2 YFSETQ. Deletion took 0 bases off V and 1 base off J, with a span of 8 bases between the germline ends. The CDR3 contains 15 residues, cysteine and phenylalanine counted. Of all the DNA, just the CDR3 is kept, 45 bases in frame from base 1. This sample's time point label indicates: sample from adult after SARS-CoV-2 infection, after symptom onset. A couple of convalescent COVID-19 patients, sampled after symptom onset from adults with prior SARS-CoV-2 infection, were also TCR-sequenced for comparison. The CDR3 regions of human TCRbeta chains were analyzed by immunosequencing. The study's own analysis went as follows. Repertoire TCRs were matched against a reference library of SARS-CoV-2-specific TCRs generated with the MIRA antigen-specificity platform. Breadth was defined as the fraction of unique TCRs that were SARS-CoV-2-associated. Depth was defined as the fraction of total T cells that were SARS-CoV-2-associated. Using the MIRA data, every spike-specific TCR was mapped to the spike region that the TCR reacted to and assigned to either a CD4 or a CD8 class. Log10-transformed breadth and depth values were compared by one-way ANOVA with Sidak's multiple comparisons tests. TCRdb re-hosts the immuneACCESS table, in-frame sequences only. Its copies lack some clones; in the studies checked, an unresolved V gene accounts for under half of them, and the cause for the rest is not known. The V and J calls and the clone size are those of that table, but D and trimming were determined from the DNA. The sample profile shows about 140,000 clones; 90% to 95% of them were found once. The ten largest clones take up around 12% of the sample.

On this clone itself: Its target antigen remains unknown. Base qualities are not recorded, but no much larger clone differs from it by a single base.

This receptor chain uses TRBV5-1 and TRBJ2-1; TRBD1 is a weak D gene call, 6 bases matching. This clonotype was obtained from an adult who had recovered from COVID-19. This material consisted of peripheral blood, taken after recovery from COVID-19. Here is the DNA: TGCGCCAGCAGCTTGGCCGGGACATCCTACAATGAGCAGTTCTTC. This codes for CASSLAGTSYNEQFF.